One and the same sample provided the 12 T cell receptor beta chains below, sequenced in a study of cytomegalovirus exposure and HLA in healthy donors. PCR was performed using 60 Vbeta and 13 Jbeta primers. The protocol was immunoSEQ multiplex PCR, while the TCRdb copy is restricted to in-frame clones and leaves out a portion. The repertoire consists of 100,000 to 150,000 clones, with roughly four fifths occurring once and the leading ten covering about 4%. The sequenced material came from PBMCs. These receptors all come from a woman in her fifties or sixties in good health and CMV-seropositive.

The CDR3 protein is CASSLVSGGSDEQFF. The CDR3 nucleotides are TGCGCCAGCAGCTTGGTTAGCGGGGGGAGCGATGAGCAGTTCTTC. The chain couples TRBV5-1 to TRBJ2-1; 10 positions agree with TRBD2. Germline CDR1 is SGHRS and CDR2 is YFSETQ. V lost 0 bases to trimming and J lost 8 bases; unmatched junction nucleotides: 5. The CDR3 totals 15 residues.

This clone turned up a few times. The chain carries TRBV18 and TRBJ1-2, with 8 bases aligning to TRBD1. Germline values: CDR1 KGHSH, CDR2 LQKENI. The ends lost 6 bases at V and 8 bases at J; junction bases unmatched: 17. CDR3 size: 16 residues. The CDR3 loop is CASSQGQALADWGYTF. Written as DNA, the CDR3 is TGTGCCAGCTCCCAGGGACAGGCCTTAGCGGATTGGGGCTACACCTTC.

Concerning this clone itself: The junction does not match germline at one end; this may be a read error. The V call is TRBV7-9, the J call TRBJ2-5; 13 bases are a match to TRBD2. CDR3 length equals 17 residues. Germline values: CDR1 SEHNR, CDR2 FQNEAQ (reference sequence). The CDR3 spells CSSSSILAGGLQETQYF. The DNA of the CDR3 is TGTTCCAGCAGCTCCATACTAGCGGGGGGGCTCCAAGAGACCCAGTACTTC.

The V and J genes are TRBV7-2 and TRBJ1-1, with D uncertain. The CDR3 runs 13 residues. CDR1 is SGHTA and CDR2 is FQGNSA in the germline V gene. Trimming left V 2 bases short and J 1 base short, with 5 bases between. The DNA of the CDR3 is TGTGCCAGCAGCTTATCCCAGAACACTGAAGCTTTCTTT. Residues: CASSLSQNTEAFF.

The rearrangement uses TRBV19 and TRBJ2-1, with TRBD2 identical over 7 bases. This CDR3 contains 14 residues. J gave up 10 bases and V 6 bases, and 12 bases lay outside the gene matches. Looked up from germline, CDR1 is LNHDA and CDR2 is SQIVND (reference sequence). The CDR3 protein is CASRSRGDSGEQFF. The CDR3 nucleotides are TGTGCCAGTAGGTCCCGGGGGGACTCAGGGGAGCAGTTCTTC.

V gene TRBV30 combines with J gene TRBJ2-3, with D hard to call. Trimming stripped 4 bases from V and 0 bases from J, with 2 bases between. Germline V lookup: CDR1 GTSNPN, CDR2 SVGIG (reference sequence). CDR3 size: 11 residues. DNA for the CDR3: TGTGCCTGGACTAGCACAGATACGCAGTATTTT. Encoded protein: CAWTSTDTQYF.

This chain uses TRBV7-6 with TRBJ2-7; 11 bases are shared with TRBD2. V lost 5 bases, J lost 2 bases, and 5 bases stayed unmatched. This CDR3 region has 15 residues. From germline, CDR1 is SGHVS and CDR2 FNYEAQ. The CDR3 here is CASSPIAGGPYEQYF. The CDR3 DNA sequence: TGTGCCAGCAGCCCGATAGCGGGGGGGCCCTACGAGCAGTACTTC. Filled out from reference TRBV7-6 and TRBJ2-7, the complete variable domain reads GAGVSQSPRYKVTKRGQDVALRCDPISGHVSLYWYRQALGQGPEFLTYFNYEAQQDKSGLPNDRFSAERPEGSISTLTIQRTEQRDSAMYRCASSPIAGGPYEQYFGPGTRLTVT.

The chain has TRBV14 and TRBJ2-5, with 9 bases identical to TRBD1. The CDR3 contains 14 residues. Germline CDR1 reads SGHDN; CDR2 reads FVKESK. The V and J ends lost 6 bases and 5 bases, in that order; junction bases with no gene match: 7. This chain's CDR3 is CASSRDRVVETQYF. Here the CDR3 DNA reads TGTGCCAGCAGTAGGGACAGGGTTGTGGAGACCCAGTACTTC.

This sequence joins TRBV7-9 and TRBJ1-1; D remains unclear. Trimming left V 1 base short and J 0 bases short, with 12 bases between. This CDR3 is 16 amino acids long. CDR1 is SEHNR, CDR2 FQNEAQ, per germline (reference sequence). The CDR3: CASSLVVSEMNTEAFF. The CDR3 DNA sequence: TGTGCCAGCAGCTTAGTTGTTTCAGAAATGAACACTGAAGCTTTCTTT.

The chain links TRBV4-1 to TRBJ2-2; D possibly corresponds to TRBD1 (5 bases). With 3 bases removed from V and 1 base from J, the gap between germline ends came to 18 bases. The CDR3 is 18 amino acids. Germline-derived CDR1 and CDR2 are MGHRA and YSYEKL. This chain's CDR3 is CASSQLVELGQNTGELFF. The CDR3 nucleotides read TGCGCCAGCAGCCAGCTTGTCGAGTTAGGACAGAACACCGGGGAGCTGTTTTTT.

This rearrangement joins TRBV10-3 to TRBJ2-7; perhaps TRBD2 as D (7 bases). This CDR3 has 15 amino acids. CDR1 and CDR2 (germline): ENHRY, SYGVKD. The V end lost 6 bases, the J end lost 3 bases, and 18 bases lay between the germline ends. The CDR3 DNA reads as TGTGCCATCAGGGGGGAGGCGGGGGCCCGCTACGAGCAGTACTTC. It is translated as CAIRGEAGARYEQYF.

This clone was found once. The V call is TRBV28, the J call TRBJ1-2; 9 positions match TRBD1. This CDR3 comprises 14 residues. Germline V gives CDR1 MDHEN, CDR2 SYDVKM. The V and J ends lost 4 bases and 5 bases, in that order; junction bases with no gene match: 5. The CDR3 loop is CASSWGQGFYGYTF. The CDR3 nucleotides read TGTGCCAGCAGTTGGGGACAGGGCTTTTATGGCTACACCTTC.